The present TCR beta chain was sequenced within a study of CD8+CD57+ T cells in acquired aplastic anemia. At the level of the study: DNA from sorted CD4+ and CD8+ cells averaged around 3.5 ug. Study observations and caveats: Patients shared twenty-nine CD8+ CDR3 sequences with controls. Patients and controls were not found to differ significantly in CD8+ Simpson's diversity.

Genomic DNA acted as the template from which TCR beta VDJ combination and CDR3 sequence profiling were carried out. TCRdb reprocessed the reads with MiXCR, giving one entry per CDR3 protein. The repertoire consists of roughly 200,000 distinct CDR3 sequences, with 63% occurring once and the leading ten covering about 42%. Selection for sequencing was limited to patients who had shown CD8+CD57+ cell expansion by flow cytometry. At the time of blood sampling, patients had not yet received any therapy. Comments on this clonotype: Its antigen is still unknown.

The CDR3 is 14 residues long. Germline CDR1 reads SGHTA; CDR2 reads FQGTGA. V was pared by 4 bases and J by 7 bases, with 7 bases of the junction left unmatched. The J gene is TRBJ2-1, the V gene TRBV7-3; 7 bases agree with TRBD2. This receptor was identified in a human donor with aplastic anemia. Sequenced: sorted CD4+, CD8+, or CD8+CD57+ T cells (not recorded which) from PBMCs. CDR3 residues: CASSWVGGNNEQFF. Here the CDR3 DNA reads TGTGCCAGCAGCTGGGTCGGGGGGAATAATGAGCAGTTCTTC.